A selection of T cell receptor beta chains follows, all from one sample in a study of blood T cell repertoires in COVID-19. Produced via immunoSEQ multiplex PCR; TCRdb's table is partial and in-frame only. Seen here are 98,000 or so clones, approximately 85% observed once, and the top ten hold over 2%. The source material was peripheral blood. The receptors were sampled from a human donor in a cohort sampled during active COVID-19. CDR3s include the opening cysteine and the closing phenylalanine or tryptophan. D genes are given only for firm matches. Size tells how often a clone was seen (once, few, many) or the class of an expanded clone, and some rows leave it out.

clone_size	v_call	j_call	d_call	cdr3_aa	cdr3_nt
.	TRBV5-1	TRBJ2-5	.	CASSQQETQYF	TGCGCCAGCAGCCAACAAGAGACCCAGTACTTC
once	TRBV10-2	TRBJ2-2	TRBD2	CASSRTSGNTRATGELFF	TGCGCCAGCAGTCGGACTAGCGGGAACACTAGGGCCACCGGGGAGCTGTTTTTT
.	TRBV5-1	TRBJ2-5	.	CASSYQGQETQYF	TGCGCCAGCAGCTATCAGGGACAAGAGACCCAGTACTTC
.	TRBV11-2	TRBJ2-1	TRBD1	CASSLPGTGVNNEQFF	TGTGCCAGCAGCTTGCCCGGGACAGGGGTTAACAATGAGCAGTTCTTC
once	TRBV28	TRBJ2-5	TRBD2	CASSLLAELKETQYF	TGTGCCAGCAGTTTACTAGCGGAGTTGAAAGAGACCCAGTACTTC
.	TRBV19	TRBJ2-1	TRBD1	CASSIDREALVEQFF	TGTGCCAGTAGTATCGACAGGGAAGCTTTAGTTGAGCAGTTCTTC
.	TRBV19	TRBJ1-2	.	CASSMGGANYGYTF	TGTGCCAGTAGTATGGGAGGGGCCAACTATGGCTACACCTTC
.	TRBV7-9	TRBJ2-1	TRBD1	CASSSRRQGDEFF	TGTGCCAGCAGCTCGCGCCGACAGGGAGATGAGTTCTTC
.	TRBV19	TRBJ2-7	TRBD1	CASSNRGAREQYF	TGTGCCAGTAGTAACAGGGGTGCGCGGGAGCAGTACTTC
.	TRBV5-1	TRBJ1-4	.	CASSPLMGLGNEKLFF	TGCGCCAGCAGCCCTCTTATGGGACTGGGTAATGAAAAACTGTTTTTT
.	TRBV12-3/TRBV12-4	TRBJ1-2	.	CASSSDGYTF	TGTGCCAGCAGTTCTGATGGCTACACCTTC
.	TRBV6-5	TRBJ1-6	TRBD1	CASNRQGSPLHF	TGTGCCAGCAATAGACAGGGGAGCCCCCTCCACTTT
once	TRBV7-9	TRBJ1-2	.	CASSPARGGYTF	TGTGCCAGCAGCCCGGCCCGGGGTGGCTACACCTTC
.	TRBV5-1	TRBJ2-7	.	CASGADPYEQYF	TGCGCCAGCGGGGCGGATCCTTACGAGCAGTACTTC